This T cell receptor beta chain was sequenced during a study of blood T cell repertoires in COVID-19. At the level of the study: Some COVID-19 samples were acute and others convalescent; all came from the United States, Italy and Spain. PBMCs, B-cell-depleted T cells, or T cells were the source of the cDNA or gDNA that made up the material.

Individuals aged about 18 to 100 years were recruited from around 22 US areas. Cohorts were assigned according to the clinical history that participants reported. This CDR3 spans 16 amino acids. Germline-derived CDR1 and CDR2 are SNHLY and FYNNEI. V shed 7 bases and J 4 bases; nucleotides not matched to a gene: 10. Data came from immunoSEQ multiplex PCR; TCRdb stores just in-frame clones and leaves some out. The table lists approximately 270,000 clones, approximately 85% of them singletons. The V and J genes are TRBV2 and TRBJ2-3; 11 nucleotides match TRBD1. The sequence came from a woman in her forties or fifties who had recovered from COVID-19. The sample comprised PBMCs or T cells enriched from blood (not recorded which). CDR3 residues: CASKIPDRGRADTQYF. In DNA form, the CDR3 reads TGTGCCAGCAAAATCCCGGACAGGGGGCGGGCAGATACGCAGTATTTT.